The 18 T cell receptor beta chains reported below all come from one sample, sequenced in a study of cytomegalovirus exposure and HLA in healthy donors (dated by TCRdb to 2016 to 2017). The library was obtained by the immunoSEQ multiplex PCR assay. Not all clones reach the TCRdb copy of this immuneACCESS table, which keeps in-frame sequences only. Checked studies attribute under half of the gap to unresolved V genes and leave the rest unexplained. For this sample the table gives 200,000 to 250,000 clones, of which approximately 86% were detected only once. Together, the top ten hold about 2.9% of the sample. Input material: PBMCs. All receptors come from a woman between 18 and 30 years old in good health and CMV-seronegative.

The rearrangement links TRBV5-1 to TRBJ2-7, with 13 bases aligning to TRBD2. J lost 6 bases, V lost 0 bases, and 3 bases had no gene match. The CDR3 is made up of 15 amino acids. In germline, CDR1 is SGHRS, CDR2 YFSETQ. The CDR3 loop is CASSLGTSGRLEQYF. CDR3 DNA sequence: TGCGCCAGCAGCTTGGGGACTAGCGGGAGACTCGAGCAGTACTTC.

The rearrangement links TRBV5-6 to TRBJ2-3; 11 bases line up with TRBD2. CDR1 and CDR2 (germline): SGHDT, YYEEEE. The CDR3 is made up of 14 amino acids. J was trimmed by 5 bases and V by 4 bases; bases with no gene match: 3. The CDR3 loop is CASSAGLAVDTQYF. The CDR3, as DNA: TGTGCCAGCAGCGCGGGACTAGCGGTAGATACGCAGTATTTT.

V and J are TRBV30 and TRBJ2-2; possible D gene TRBD1, 5 bases. CDR1 is GTSNPN and CDR2 is SVGIG in the germline V gene (reference sequence). CDR3 length: 14 residues. The ends were cut back, 6 bases at V and 3 bases at J, with 14 bases in the middle. Here the CDR3 DNA reads TGTGCCTGTACCAAGGGGTGGGACACCGGGGAGCTGTTTTTT. This translates into CACTKGWDTGELFF.

V is TRBV25-1 and J is TRBJ2-2; unclear D gene. Trimming pared 4 bases from V and 3 bases from J, leaving 6 bases between. Germline V lookup: CDR1 MGHDK, CDR2 SYGVNS. CDR3 length: 13 amino acids. CDR3 loop: CASSGSYTGELFF. DNA of the CDR3: TGTGCCAGCAGTGGCAGTTACACCGGGGAGCTGTTTTTT.

V is TRBV4-2 and J is TRBJ1-2; TRBD1 is a possible D gene (6 bases). V lost 4 bases, J lost 4 bases, and 16 bases lay in between. The length of the CDR3 is 15 residues. The germline V gene encodes CDR1 LGHNA and CDR2 YNFKEQ. CDR3 sequence (DNA): TGTGCCAGCAGCCCTGACGGGGGGACACCCTATGGCTACACCTTC. Translated: CASSPDGGTPYGYTF.

The chain carries TRBV9 and TRBJ2-7; 9 positions agree with TRBD2. J was trimmed by 2 bases and V by 0 bases; bases with no gene match: 3. The CDR3 spans 15 residues. Germline V gene data show CDR1 as SGDLS and CDR2 as YYNGEE. The CDR3 spells CASSVESSGTYEQYF. For the CDR3, the DNA is TGTGCCAGCAGCGTAGAGTCTAGCGGGACCTACGAGCAGTACTTC.

J is TRBJ1-4 and V is TRBV4-2, with 7 bases aligning to TRBD1. The CDR3 consists of 13 residues. Germline CDR1 is LGHNA and CDR2 is YNFKEQ. V lost 4 bases and J lost 7; bases outside the gene matches: 3. In DNA form, the CDR3 reads TGTGCCAGCAGCCGGGCAGGGGGTGAAAAACTGTTTTTT. It translates to CASSRAGGEKLFF.

The CDR3: CSVAPEDSLYEQYF. The CDR3 nucleotides are TGCAGCGTCGCCCCTGAGGACAGTCTCTACGAGCAGTACTTC. V usage is TRBV29-1 and J usage is TRBJ2-7; D may be TRBD1 (6 bases). V dropped 6 bases and J dropped 3 bases, with 18 bases sitting between them. Germline V gene sequence: CDR1 SQVTM, CDR2 ANQGSEA. The CDR3 consists of 14 residues.

This chain links TRBV25-1 with TRBJ2-2, with D uncertain. The CDR3 loop spans 11 amino acids. Germline-derived CDR1 and CDR2 are MGHDK and SYGVNS. The germline V and J ends were trimmed by 8 bases and 6 bases, with 7 bases remaining between them. CDR3 DNA sequence: TGTGCCAGCTGTTATTCCGGGGAGCTGTTTTTT. Translation gives CASCYSGELFF.

In its sample, this clone was seen once. This chain joins TRBV7-2 and TRBJ2-2; D is possibly TRBD2 (6 bases). V gave up 5 bases and J gave up 3 bases, with 10 bases separating them. The CDR3 runs 14 residues. Germline CDR1 reads SGHTA; CDR2 reads FQGNSA. CDR3 coding DNA: TGTGCCAGCAGCCCTGGGACTCACACCGGGGAGCTGTTTTTT. It yields the protein CASSPGTHTGELFF.

A single count supports this clone. The chain employs TRBV20-1 and TRBJ2-1, with no clear D. This CDR3 contains 10 residues. Trimming removed 2 bases at V and 11 bases at J, with 7 bases between. Germline CDR1 is DFQATT and CDR2 is SNEGSKA (reference sequence). The CDR3 DNA reads as TGCAGTGCTAGAACCCACAAGCAGTTCTTC. Amino acids: CSARTHKQFF.

This chain joins TRBV6-7 and TRBJ2-1; no clear D gene. TRBV6-7 is designated an ORF whose function remains uncertain. The ends were cut back, 5 bases at V and 6 bases at J, with 17 bases in the middle. This CDR3 is 15 amino acids long. The DNA for the CDR3 is TGTGCCAGCAGTCCTACTTTCGAGGCGTTCAATGAGCAGTTCTTC. This sequence encodes CASSPTFEAFNEQFF.

CDR3 sequence (DNA): TGTGCCAGCAGTGAACAGGGCGTGAACTCCTACGAGCAGTACTTC. Translating it yields CASSEQGVNSYEQYF. This sequence joins TRBV2 and TRBJ2-7; D is possibly TRBD1 (5 bases). Germline CDR1 SNHLY, CDR2 FYNNEI. Trimming cost V 2 bases and J 0 bases, with 11 bases left between them. The CDR3 totals 15 residues.

The genes are TRBV7-9 and TRBJ1-5; D may be TRBD1 (5 bases). V was clipped by 0 bases and J by 5 bases, with 17 bases between them. The length of the CDR3 is 17 residues. Germline values: CDR1 SEHNR, CDR2 FQNEAQ (reference sequence). CDR3 loop: CASSLAGGSTLDQPQHF. Written as DNA, the CDR3 is TGTGCCAGCAGCTTAGCGGGGGGGTCCACCTTAGATCAGCCCCAGCATTTT.

This sequence joins TRBV2 and TRBJ2-7, with a weak D call TRBD1 (6 bases). CDR1 and CDR2 (germline): SNHLY, FYNNEI. The CDR3 contains 15 residues. V dropped 4 bases and J dropped 4 bases, with 17 bases sitting between them. The CDR3 region is CASSAGIRGSYEQYF. The DNA for the CDR3 is TGTGCCAGCAGTGCGGGTATTAGGGGGTCTTACGAGCAGTACTTC.

The V call is TRBV27, the J call TRBJ1-2; D remains ambiguous. The CDR3 consists of 16 residues. Looked up from germline, CDR1 is MNHEY and CDR2 is SMNVEV (reference sequence). V was shortened by 2 bases and J by 4 bases, with 17 bases between the two germline ends. CDR3 loop: CASSLGRSRRSYGYTF. The CDR3 nucleotides read TGTGCCAGCAGTTTAGGGAGGAGTCGCAGAAGCTATGGCTACACCTTC.

The genes are TRBV9 and TRBJ1-1, with D unclear. The V gene lost 0 bases and the J gene lost 4 bases, with 13 bases spanning the gap. This CDR3 has 15 residues. In germline, CDR1 is SGDLS, CDR2 YYNGEE. The CDR3 bases are TGTGCCAGCAGCGTAGCTGTGGAGGTAGGCACTGAAGCTTTCTTT. Translated: CASSVAVEVGTEAFF.

This chain connects TRBV28 to TRBJ1-5; TRBD1 matches 7 bases. The V segment lost 5 bases and the J segment 7 bases; nucleotides outside the gene matches: 11. Germline assignment: CDR1 MDHEN and CDR2 SYDVKM. This CDR3 is built from 15 residues. CDR3: CASSRTGEGRQPQHF. CDR3 nucleotide sequence: TGTGCCAGCAGTCGAACAGGGGAAGGTAGGCAGCCCCAGCATTTT.